This record covers a single TCR beta chain. Germline V gene data show CDR1 as MDHEN and CDR2 as SYDVKM. The CDR3 loop spans 15 amino acids. V was clipped by 6 bases and J by 5 bases; unmatched bases: 10. The data originate from a study of cytomegalovirus exposure and HLA in healthy donors. Amplification used 60 Vbeta primers and 13 Jbeta primers. Sequenced by immunoSEQ multiplex PCR; TCRdb stores in-frame clones only, minus some. In the table there are 90,000 to 150,000 clones, over 75% of which are singletons. The chain combines TRBV28 with TRBJ2-5, with TRBD2 matching 9 bases. Sequenced: PBMCs. This sequence was found in a man aged 35 to 55 in good health and CMV-seronegative. The CDR3 DNA is TGTGCCAGCAGGCCTGGCGCTAGCGGGGCCGAGACCCAGTACTTC. Translated: CASRPGASGAETQYF.